This TCR beta chain appears in the sequencing data of a study of synovial regulatory T cells in juvenile arthritis. Study findings and constraints: Compared with other blood Treg cells, inflammation-associated Treg cells had reduced TCR diversity. iaTreg cells shared more CDR3 sequences with synovial Tregs than other blood Tregs did.

Median age around 12 years (about 2.3-22.9); median disease duration 7 years (0.2-19.1). With regard to this clone: As yet, its antigen is unknown.

Germline V CDR1 and CDR2: SGHTA, FQGNSA. This CDR3 is built from 16 residues. A DNA sequence was not provided. Generated by immunoSEQ multiplex PCR, the TCRdb table keeps only in-frame clones and is missing some. The sample data list roughly 9,200 clones. The chain has TRBV7-2 and TRBJ1-2. The sample taken for sequencing was Treg cells from blood. The subset: HLA-DR+ inflammation-associated blood Treg cells. The clonotype originates from a donor younger than 30 with juvenile idiopathic arthritis. CDR3 residues: CASSLEPFLLNYGYTF.